The present entry profiles one T cell receptor beta chain with its context. What it binds is not known. The CDR3 length is 12 residues. Trimming removed 5 bases at V and 10 bases at J, with 14 bases between. Germline V gene sequence: CDR1 LNHNV, CDR2 YYDKDF (reference sequence). These data originate in a study of T cell responses to AZD1222 COVID-19 vaccine. Study results and limitations: Vaccination with two AZD1222 doses was followed by a rise in Spike-specific TCR breadth and depth.

Repertoires were generated with immunoSEQ multiplex PCR, while TCRdb's copy carries only in-frame clones and drops some. Of some 100,000 clones in the sample, 85% to 90% are singletons; the top ten hold 7.1%. The TCR sequence derives from an adult who received the AZD1222 COVID-19 vaccine. Sequencing was performed on peripheral blood, taken 28 days after the second AZD1222 dose. The V call is TRBV15, the J call TRBJ2-5, with a tentative D call TRBD2 (5 bases). CDR3 sequence: CATSLSSGGQYF. The CDR3 coding sequence is TGTGCCACCAGCCTAAGTAGTGGAGGCCAGTACTTC.